Listed below are T cell receptor beta chains from one sample, sequenced in a study of control samples from healthy donors and cancer patients. Repertoires were generated with immunoSEQ multiplex PCR, while TCRdb's copy carries only in-frame clones and drops some. The sample has over 85,000 clones; approximately 87% are singletons. The sequenced sample consisted of PBMCs. Receptors originate from a woman aged 55-75 years with lung cancer. Both conserved end residues are part of each CDR3. Fields, in order: V gene, D gene, J gene, clone size, CDR3 protein, CDR3 DNA. D genes are given only for firm matches. Some rows have no size entry. The others give once, few or many, or a class for an expanded clone.

v_call: TRBV6-2/TRBV6-3
d_call: -
j_call: TRBJ1-5
clone_size: -
cdr3_aa: CASSFQVGNQPQHF
cdr3_nt: TGTGCCAGCAGTTTTCAGGTGGGAAATCAGCCCCAGCATTTT

v_call: TRBV19
d_call: -
j_call: TRBJ2-7
clone_size: -
cdr3_aa: CASSIDRGLPYEQYF
cdr3_nt: TGTGCCAGTAGTATAGATCGGGGACTTCCCTACGAGCAGTACTTC

v_call: TRBV3-1/TRBV3-2
d_call: -
j_call: TRBJ2-1
clone_size: -
cdr3_aa: CATHPTGNYNEQFF
cdr3_nt: TGTGCCACCCACCCCACAGGGAACTACAATGAGCAGTTCTTC

v_call: TRBV19
d_call: -
j_call: TRBJ1-3
clone_size: -
cdr3_aa: CASSMLPSSSGNTIYF
cdr3_nt: TGTGCCAGTAGTATGCTGCCCTCCAGCTCTGGAAACACCATATATTTT

v_call: TRBV2
d_call: -
j_call: TRBJ2-5
clone_size: once
cdr3_aa: CASSVRETGTQYF
cdr3_nt: TGTGCCAGCAGTGTTAGGGAGACGGGGACCCAGTACTTC

v_call: TRBV13
d_call: TRBD1
j_call: TRBJ1-6
clone_size: -
cdr3_aa: CASSLKGQGAVYSNSPLHF
cdr3_nt: TGTGCCAGCAGCTTAAAAGGACAGGGGGCTGTATATTCGAATTCACCCCTCCACTTT

v_call: TRBV30
d_call: TRBD2
j_call: TRBJ2-1
clone_size: once
cdr3_aa: CAWSVQRTSGANEQFF
cdr3_nt: TGTGCCTGGAGTGTACAGCGGACTAGCGGGGCCAATGAGCAGTTCTTC

v_call: TRBV6-5
d_call: TRBD1
j_call: TRBJ1-5
clone_size: -
cdr3_aa: CASSPTGGRNQPQHF
cdr3_nt: TGTGCCAGCAGTCCGACAGGGGGCCGCAATCAGCCCCAGCATTTT

v_call: TRBV12-3/TRBV12-4
d_call: -
j_call: TRBJ2-5
clone_size: -
cdr3_aa: CASSLRREETQYF
cdr3_nt: TGTGCCAGCAGTTTAAGACGTGAAGAGACCCAGTACTTC

v_call: TRBV3-1/TRBV3-2
d_call: -
j_call: TRBJ1-5
clone_size: -
cdr3_aa: CASAAKTTPSNQPQHF
cdr3_nt: TGTGCCAGCGCCGCCAAGACCACACCTAGCAATCAGCCCCAGCATTTT

v_call: TRBV10-3
d_call: -
j_call: TRBJ1-1
clone_size: few
cdr3_aa: CAISERGGNTEAFF
cdr3_nt: TGTGCCATCAGTGAGAGAGGGGGGAACACTGAAGCTTTCTTT

v_call: TRBV30
d_call: TRBD2
j_call: TRBJ2-1
clone_size: -
cdr3_aa: CAATRLAGYNEQFF
cdr3_nt: TGTGCTGCCACCCGACTAGCGGGGTACAATGAGCAGTTCTTC

v_call: TRBV7-5
d_call: -
j_call: TRBJ2-7
clone_size: once
cdr3_aa: CARSWCFSQSSYEQYF
cdr3_nt: TGTGCCAGAAGCTGGTGTTTTAGCCAGAGCTCCTACGAGCAGTACTTC

v_call: TRBV4-3
d_call: -
j_call: TRBJ1-5
clone_size: -
cdr3_aa: CASSQDLGDRQPQHF
cdr3_nt: TGCGCCAGCAGCCAAGACTTGGGAGACAGACAGCCCCAGCATTTT

v_call: TRBV6-5
d_call: TRBD1
j_call: TRBJ1-2
clone_size: -
cdr3_aa: CASRDRDRDYGYTF
cdr3_nt: TGTGCCAGCAGAGACCGGGACAGGGACTATGGCTACACCTTC

v_call: TRBV29-1
d_call: -
j_call: TRBJ2-7
clone_size: -
cdr3_aa: CSVEGRGSYEQYF
cdr3_nt: TGCAGCGTTGAAGGTAGGGGCTCCTACGAGCAGTACTTC

v_call: TRBV24-1
d_call: -
j_call: TRBJ1-2
clone_size: once
cdr3_aa: CATSDPVEPGRGYTF
cdr3_nt: TGTGCCACCAGTGACCCTGTGGAGCCGGGGAGAGGCTACACCTTC

v_call: TRBV7-3
d_call: -
j_call: TRBJ1-1
clone_size: -
cdr3_aa: CASSLEQLYNTEAFF
cdr3_nt: TGTGCCAGCAGCTTAGAACAGTTGTATAACACTGAAGCTTTCTTT

v_call: TRBV5-1
d_call: -
j_call: TRBJ1-1
clone_size: -
cdr3_aa: CASSATVGGTEAFF
cdr3_nt: TGCGCCAGCAGCGCGACCGTCGGGGGCACTGAAGCTTTCTTT

v_call: TRBV5-4
d_call: -
j_call: TRBJ2-5
clone_size: -
cdr3_aa: CASTNNWGEETQYF
cdr3_nt: TGTGCCAGCACCAATAATTGGGGGGAAGAGACCCAGTACTTC